The clone carrying this T cell receptor beta chain was detected only a few times. The sample is drawn from a study of technical replicates of blood from several donors. This table comes from immunoSEQ multiplex PCR, and its TCRdb copy is limited to in-frame clones, with some not included. The sample shows roughly 81,000 clones, 86% of them seen only once. Sequenced material: PBMCs. The sequence came from a human donor in good health. Some clones in this sample may be carry-over from other donors' samples.

CDR3 region: CASSLDDRGNTEAFF. CDR3 sequence (DNA): TGTGCCAGCTCACTCGACGACAGGGGGAACACTGAAGCTTTCTTT. This chain connects TRBV18 to TRBJ1-1; TRBD1 matches at 8 bases. Per the germline V gene, CDR1 is KGHSH and CDR2 is LQKENI. V lost 4 bases to trimming and J lost 1 base; unmatched junction nucleotides: 5. CDR3 size: 15 residues.